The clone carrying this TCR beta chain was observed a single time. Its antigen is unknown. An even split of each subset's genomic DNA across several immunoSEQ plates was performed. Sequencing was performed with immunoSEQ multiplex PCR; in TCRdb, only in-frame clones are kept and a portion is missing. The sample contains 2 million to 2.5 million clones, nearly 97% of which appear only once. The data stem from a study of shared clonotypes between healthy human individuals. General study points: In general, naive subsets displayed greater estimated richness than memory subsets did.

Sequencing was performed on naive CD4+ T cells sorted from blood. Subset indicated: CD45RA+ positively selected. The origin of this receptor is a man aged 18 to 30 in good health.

CDR3 sequence reads: CASSDTNLGTFRTNEKLFF. CDR3 in DNA: TGTGCCAGCAGTGATACCAATCTCGGGACTTTTCGAACTAATGAAAAACTGTTTTTT. V and J are TRBV6-1 and TRBJ1-4; D is perhaps TRBD1 (5 bases). Trimming stripped 3 bases from V and 1 base from J, with 21 bases between. The length of the CDR3 is 19 residues. CDR1 and CDR2 from the germline V gene are MNHNS and SASEGT.